These T cell receptor beta chains were read from a single sample in a study of beta chain features in type 1 diabetes. Clones were read by immunoSEQ multiplex PCR, and TCRdb kept only the in-frame ones, dropping some. The sample lists a few hundred thousand clones; roughly 31% were seen once. The sample comprised naive CD4+ T cells from blood. All receptors come from a man aged 18 to 29 in good health. CDR3s include the opening cysteine and the closing phenylalanine or tryptophan. The D gene is left open where the match is weak.

V gene	J gene	D gene	CDR3 protein
TRBV5-4	TRBJ2-5	TRBD2	CASSANSGREETQYF
TRBV29-1	TRBJ2-5	TRBD1	CSVLDGTAQETQYF
TRBV7-9	TRBJ2-7	TRBD2	CASGLRVAGPSEQYF
TRBV7-9	TRBJ2-5	TRBD1	CASCRDRFETQYF
TRBV27	TRBJ2-7	-	CASSTRTASSYEQYF
TRBV11-2	TRBJ2-7	-	CASSFLLARVYEQYF
TRBV9	TRBJ2-1	-	CASSVGVPGAYNEQFF
TRBV6-5	TRBJ2-1	-	CASSYSTINNEQFF
TRBV25-1	TRBJ2-6	-	CASSRLRTPSGANVLTF
TRBV27	TRBJ1-2	-	CASSFRDGAGYTF
TRBV9	TRBJ2-3	-	CASSVQGRSGTDTQYF
TRBV7-9	TRBJ2-5	-	CASSLIPALLMETQYF
TRBV29-1	TRBJ1-1	-	CSVCKGGMNTEAFF
TRBV29-1	TRBJ1-1	-	CSVGGRLTGEAFF
TRBV25-1	TRBJ2-7	TRBD2	CASSQLAGGPHEQYF
TRBV7-2	TRBJ2-1	TRBD2	CASSSRRTSGRIDEQFF
TRBV18	TRBJ2-7	TRBD2	CASSPALAGGSYEQYF
TRBV28	TRBJ2-1	TRBD2	CASGTSLRSEQFF
TRBV5-1	TRBJ2-1	-	CASSLARTTLNEQFF
TRBV9	TRBJ2-1	TRBD1	CASSVVGQNYEQFF
TRBV4-2	TRBJ2-4	-	CASSQDRERAKNIQYF
TRBV30	TRBJ2-3	-	CAWSTNRARTDTQYF
TRBV7-2	TRBJ2-1	TRBD1	CASSYTGTVTNEQFF
TRBV29-1	TRBJ1-4	-	CSVADRPVNEKLFF
TRBV30	TRBJ2-3	TRBD1	CAWTDRVLTDTQYF
TRBV18	TRBJ1-2	TRBD1	CASSPGQETDGYTF
TRBV30	TRBJ2-6	-	CAWSVQISSGANVLTF
TRBV4-3	TRBJ2-1	-	CASSQDRRDGYNEQFF
TRBV7-2	TRBJ1-2	TRBD1	CASSSPGGGYGYTF
TRBV15	TRBJ1-5	TRBD1	CATSRDGTGLQPQHF
TRBV6-1	TRBJ2-1	-	CASSDTGTPDQFF
TRBV7-2	TRBJ2-7	-	CASSLWGVGYEQYF
TRBV30	TRBJ1-5	-	CAWASQGRQPQHF
TRBV7-3	TRBJ2-3	-	CASSSPEGGDTQYF
TRBV21-1	TRBJ2-5	-	CASSKAHRTSLTRTQYF
TRBV29-1	TRBJ2-7	-	CSVETPFGTSYEQYF
TRBV4-2	TRBJ1-1	-	CASSQERIMNTEAFF
TRBV7-9	TRBJ1-2	-	CASSLGRTNYGYTF
TRBV5-4	TRBJ2-7	-	CASSLDPGTSLYEQYF
TRBV19	TRBJ2-6	-	CASSMGNSGANVLTF
TRBV7-6	TRBJ2-5	-	CALGRETQYF
TRBV19	TRBJ1-5	-	CASSQTVGNQPQHF
TRBV5-6	TRBJ2-1	TRBD2	CASSATSGGNEQFF
TRBV10-1	TRBJ2-1	TRBD2	CASSLIAGGSEQFF
TRBV7-8	TRBJ2-7	-	CASSISPGLQQQYF
TRBV30	TRBJ2-3	-	CAWSVRDTQYF
TRBV7-2	TRBJ2-7	TRBD1	CASSVQFGTGLQQYF
TRBV29-1	TRBJ2-7	-	CSVGWGSYEQYF
TRBV20-1	TRBJ2-7	-	CSAIQSYEQYF
TRBV28	TRBJ1-1	-	CASSLPERFAAFF
TRBV30	TRBJ2-5	TRBD2	CASSGRRSETQYF
TRBV9	TRBJ1-1	TRBD1	CASSPDRGYTEAFF
TRBV12-5	TRBJ2-5	-	CASGVGAFETQYF
TRBV6-1	TRBJ2-7	TRBD1	CASSPWDRVYEQYF
TRBV5-1	TRBJ2-3	TRBD1	CASSLATGGTDTQYF
TRBV5-1	TRBJ2-5	TRBD2	CASSTSGQETQYF
TRBV29-1	TRBJ1-4	-	CSVEAAGGEKLFF
TRBV5-1	TRBJ2-1	-	CASSLELASYNEQFF
TRBV29-1	TRBJ2-7	TRBD2	CSAAVLAGGSYEQYF